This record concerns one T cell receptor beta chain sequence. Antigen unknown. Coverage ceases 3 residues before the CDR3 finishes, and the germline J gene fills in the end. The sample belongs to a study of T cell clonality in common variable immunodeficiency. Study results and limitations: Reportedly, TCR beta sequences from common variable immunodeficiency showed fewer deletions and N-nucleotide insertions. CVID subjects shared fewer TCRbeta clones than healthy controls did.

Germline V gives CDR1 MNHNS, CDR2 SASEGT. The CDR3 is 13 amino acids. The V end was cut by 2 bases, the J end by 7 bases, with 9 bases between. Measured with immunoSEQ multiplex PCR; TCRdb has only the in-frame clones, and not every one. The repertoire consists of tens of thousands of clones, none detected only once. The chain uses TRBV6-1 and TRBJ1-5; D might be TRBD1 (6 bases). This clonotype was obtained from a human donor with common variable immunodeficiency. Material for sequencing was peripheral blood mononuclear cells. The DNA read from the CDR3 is TGTGCCAGCAGTGAAATCAGGGGACAGCCC. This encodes CASSEIRGQP. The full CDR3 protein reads CASSEIRGQPQHF.